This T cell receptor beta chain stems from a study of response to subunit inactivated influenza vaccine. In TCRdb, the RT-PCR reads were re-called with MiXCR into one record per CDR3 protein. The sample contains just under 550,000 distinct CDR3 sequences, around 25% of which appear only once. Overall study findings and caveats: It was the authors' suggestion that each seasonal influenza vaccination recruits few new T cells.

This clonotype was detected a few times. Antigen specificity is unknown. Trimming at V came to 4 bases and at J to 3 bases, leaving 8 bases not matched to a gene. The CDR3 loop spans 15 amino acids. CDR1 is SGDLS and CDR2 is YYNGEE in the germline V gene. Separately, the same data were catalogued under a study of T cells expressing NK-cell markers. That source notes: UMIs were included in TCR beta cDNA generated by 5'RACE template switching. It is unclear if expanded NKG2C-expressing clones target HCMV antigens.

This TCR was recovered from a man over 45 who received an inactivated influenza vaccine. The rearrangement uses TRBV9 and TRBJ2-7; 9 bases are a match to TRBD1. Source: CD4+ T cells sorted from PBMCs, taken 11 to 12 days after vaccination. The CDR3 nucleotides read TGTGCCAGCAGCAGAGAGGGACAGGGAGGCTACGAGCAGTACTTC. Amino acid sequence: CASSREGQGGYEQYF.